The 29 T cell receptor beta chains given below trace back to one sample, sequenced in a study of T cells in narcolepsy (dated by TCRdb to between 2018 and 2020). Library method: the immunoSEQ multiplex PCR assay. As stored in TCRdb, this immuneACCESS dataset retains in-frame rearrangements with V and J assigned. A fraction of the clones does not appear; measured against another copy, unresolved V genes explain less than half of the discrepancy, and the remainder lacks a known reason. This sample is represented by 27,000 or so clones; 70% to 80% of them were singletons. The ten top clones hold 3.4% of the sample. The sequencing input was CD45RA- memory CD4+ T cells from PBMCs. The cell subset or site label, read with the paper, signifies: memory T cells sorted ex vivo from peripheral blood. All receptors derive from a human donor with narcolepsy.

The chain employs TRBV6-1 and TRBJ2-7; perhaps TRBD1 as D (6 bases). The germline CDR1 and CDR2 sequences are MNHNS and SASEGT. The germline V and J ends were trimmed by 2 bases and 3 bases, with 8 bases remaining between them. This CDR3 spans 13 amino acids. CDR3 protein: CASSERQDYEQYF. The CDR3 DNA reads TGTGCCAGCAGTGAACGACAGGACTACGAGCAGTACTTC.

This clone came up a few times. This chain uses TRBV10-3 with TRBJ1-1; D gene ambiguous. The CDR3 runs to 12 residues. The germline V gene has CDR1 ENHRY and CDR2 SYGVKD. The V end was cut by 4 bases, the J end by 1 base, with 4 bases between. The CDR3 DNA is TGTGCCATCAGTGGCGGGAACACTGAAGCTTTCTTT. The encoded protein is CAISGGNTEAFF.

This sequence joins TRBV18 and TRBJ2-1; no firm D call. Germline CDR1 is KGHSH and CDR2 is LQKENI. The V end lost 4 bases, the J end lost 5 bases, and 12 bases lay between the germline ends. The CDR3 spans 14 residues. CDR3 amino acids: CASSQARYDNEQFF. The DNA of the CDR3 is TGTGCCAGCTCACAGGCAAGATACGACAATGAGCAGTTCTTC.

J is TRBJ2-3 and V is TRBV29-1; 7 nucleotides match TRBD1. Per germline, CDR1 SQVTM and CDR2 ANQGSEA. The V and J ends lost 7 bases and 6 bases, in that order; junction bases with no gene match: 10. There are 13 residues in the CDR3. Written as DNA, the CDR3 is TGCAGCGGAGGACAGGTAGTTTTTGATACGCAGTATTTT. Protein product: CSGGQVVFDTQYF.

The chain joins TRBV6-5 to TRBJ2-3; a possible D gene is TRBD2 (5 bases). The V end lost 0 bases, the J end lost 4 bases, and 14 bases lay between the germline ends. CDR3 length: 16 residues. Germline-derived CDR1 and CDR2 are MNHEY and SVGAGI. In DNA form, the CDR3 reads TGTGCCAGCAGTTACTCGTGGCTAGCCCTGGCAGATACGCAGTATTTT. Amino acid sequence: CASSYSWLALADTQYF.

This clone was detected only a few times. The V and J genes are TRBV6-6 and TRBJ1-5; 7 bases are a match to TRBD1. V lost 2 bases to trimming and J lost 4 bases; unmatched junction nucleotides: 2. The CDR3 totals 14 residues. CDR1 is MNHNY, CDR2 SVGAGI, per germline (reference sequence). Here the CDR3 DNA reads TGTGCCAGCAGTTACCCAGGGGGAAATCAGCCCCAGCATTTT. Residues: CASSYPGGNQPQHF.

CDR3 amino acids: CATSAPTGRQETQYF. The CDR3 nucleotides read TGTGCCACCAGCGCTCCTACAGGGAGGCAAGAGACCCAGTACTTC. The chain couples TRBV15 to TRBJ2-5; D is possibly TRBD1 or TRBD2 (6 bases each). With 5 bases removed from V and 2 bases from J, the gap between germline ends came to 15 bases. Germline-derived CDR1 and CDR2 are LNHNV and YYDKDF (reference sequence). The CDR3 covers 15 residues.

In DNA form, the CDR3 reads TGTGCCAGCTCACGGGGAATTGATGAAAAACTGTTTTTT. Translation gives CASSRGIDEKLFF. V and J are TRBV18 and TRBJ1-4; D unclear. The germline CDR1 and CDR2 sequences are KGHSH and LQKENI. Trimming stripped 4 bases from V and 6 bases from J, with 9 bases between. The CDR3 spans 13 residues.

The gene calls are TRBV27 and TRBJ2-7, with D possibly being TRBD1 or TRBD2 (5 bases each). Trimming shortened V by 2 bases and J by 2 bases, and 13 bases separated the two germline ends. The CDR3 runs 15 residues. Germline CDR1 and CDR2: MNHEY and SMNVEV (reference sequence). The chain's CDR3 is CASSLSWDGTYEQYF. CDR3 in DNA: TGTGCCAGCAGTTTAAGCTGGGACGGCACCTACGAGCAGTACTTC.

This sequence joins TRBV29-1 and TRBJ1-3; the D is unclear. Germline-derived CDR1 and CDR2 are SQVTM and ANQGSEA. Trimming cost V 3 bases and J 8 bases, with 14 bases left between them. The CDR3 spans 13 residues. For the CDR3, the DNA is TGCAGCGTTGATATAGTCGGGTCGGACACCATATATTTT. This sequence encodes CSVDIVGSDTIYF.

The chain carries TRBV7-9 and TRBJ1-1; the match to TRBD1 covers 7 bases. Germline CDR1 is SEHNR and CDR2 is FQNEAQ (reference sequence). The CDR3 length is 14 residues. V trimming: 5 bases; J trimming: 4 bases; junction bases outside the gene matches: 7. The CDR3 DNA reads as TGTGCCAGCAGCCTCGGGACAGTTGGCACTGAAGCTTTCTTT. It specifies CASSLGTVGTEAFF. Together with reference TRBV7-9 and TRBJ1-1, the CDR3 gives the full variable domain: DTGVSQNPRHKITKRGQNVTFRCDPISEHNRLYWYRQTLGQGPEFLTYFQNEAQLEKSRLLSDRFSAERPKGSFSTLEIQRTEQGDSAMYLCASSLGTVGTEAFFGQGTRLTVV.

The V and J genes are TRBV7-2 and TRBJ2-6; 8 nucleotides match TRBD2. This CDR3 has 17 residues. CDR1 SGHTA and CDR2 FQGNSA come from the germline V gene. V shed 5 bases and J 3 bases; nucleotides not matched to a gene: 9. CDR3 protein: CASSRTGGPGGANVLTF. CDR3 DNA sequence: TGTGCCAGCAGCCGCACGGGGGGGCCTGGTGGGGCCAACGTCCTGACTTTC.

V gene TRBV15 combines with J gene TRBJ1-2, with no clear D. Germline CDR1 and CDR2: LNHNV and YYDKDF (reference sequence). There are 12 residues in the CDR3. V lost 3 bases to trimming and J lost 5 bases, with 7 bases between them. In DNA form, the CDR3 reads TGTGCCACCAGCAGGGACGTATATGGCTACACCTTC. As protein: CATSRDVYGYTF.

The rearrangement joins TRBV6-5 to TRBJ2-3, with 11 bases that match TRBD2. The CDR3 is 15 residues long. Germline loops: CDR1 MNHEY, CDR2 SVGAGI. V was clipped by 6 bases and J by 3 bases; unmatched bases: 5. As DNA, the CDR3 is TGTGCCAGCAGGGCTAGCGGGGGGAAAACAGATACGCAGTATTTT. Amino acids: CASRASGGKTDTQYF.

The rearrangement joins TRBV10-3 to TRBJ2-1; 11 bases are shared with TRBD2. The germline V gene has CDR1 ENHRY and CDR2 SYGVKD. J lost 8 bases, V lost 4 bases, and 7 bases had no gene match. The CDR3 consists of 15 residues. The CDR3 nucleotides are TGTGCCATCAGTGGGGATAGCGGGGGGGCACATGAGCAGTTCTTC. It yields the protein CAISGDSGGAHEQFF.

CDR3 in amino acids: CASSRGGPRRETQYF. In DNA, the CDR3 is TGTGCCAGTAGTCGGGGAGGCCCCCGACGGGAGACCCAGTACTTC. This sequence joins TRBV19 and TRBJ2-5, with a possible D match to TRBD2 (6 bases). This CDR3 spans 15 amino acids. Trimming stripped 5 bases from V and 5 bases from J, with 18 bases between. Germline V CDR1 and CDR2: LNHDA, SQIVND (reference sequence).

The chain recombines TRBV5-1 with TRBJ1-1; D may be TRBD1 (5 bases). This CDR3 comprises 15 residues. Germline assignment: CDR1 SGHRS and CDR2 YFSETQ. V was shortened by 0 bases and J by 5 bases, with 14 bases between the two germline ends. The CDR3 reads CASSLGGAQGTEAFF. The CDR3 bases are TGCGCCAGCAGCTTGGGTGGGGCGCAGGGAACTGAAGCTTTCTTT. Based on the CDR3 plus reference TRBV5-1 and TRBJ1-1, the full variable domain is KAGVTQTPRYLIKTRGQQVTLSCSPISGHRSVSWYQQTPGQGLQFLFEYFSETQRNKGNFPGRFSGRQFSNSRSEMNVSTLELGDSALYLCASSLGGAQGTEAFFGQGTRLTVV.

The V call is TRBV2, the J call TRBJ1-2; D ambiguous. V dropped 5 bases and J dropped 2 bases, with 6 bases sitting between them. Germline V gene data show CDR1 as SNHLY and CDR2 as FYNNEI. This CDR3 has 12 residues. CDR3 in DNA: TGTGCCAGCAGTCCGGAGAACTATGGCTACACCTTC. It is translated as CASSPENYGYTF.

The V gene is TRBV5-8, the J gene TRBJ1-5, with D possibly matching TRBD1 (5 bases). Germline assignment: CDR1 SGHTS and CDR2 YDEGEE. V gave up 4 bases and J gave up 7 bases, with 21 bases separating them. CDR3 length: 16 amino acids. CDR3 nucleotides: TGTGCCAGCAGCCCACCCCAGGGTTACTTGAACCAGCCCCAGCATTTT. Translated: CASSPPQGYLNQPQHF.

This clone was recorded once. CDR3: CAITGTGINNEQFF. For the CDR3, the DNA is TGTGCCATCACCGGGACAGGGATAAACAATGAGCAGTTCTTC. The chain uses TRBV6-1 and TRBJ2-1, with 9 bases fitting TRBD1. The length of the CDR3 is 14 residues. V gave up 10 bases and J gave up 5 bases; unmatched junction bases: 9. CDR1 is MNHNS and CDR2 is SASEGT in the germline V gene.

The rearrangement uses TRBV14 and TRBJ1-2; D might be TRBD1 (6 bases). Germline lookup yields CDR1 SGHDN and CDR2 FVKESK. The CDR3 is made up of 14 amino acids. Trimming shortened V by 4 bases and J by 8 bases, and 17 bases separated the two germline ends. CDR3 sequence (DNA): TGTGCCAGCAGCCTCGACAGGACACGGGGAGGCTACACCTTC. Amino acid sequence: CASSLDRTRGGYTF. The full variable domain, in which reference TRBV14 and TRBJ1-2 provide the parts outside the CDR3, is EAGVTQFPSHSVIEKGQTVTLRCDPISGHDNLYWYRRVMGKEIKFLLHFVKESKQDESGMPNNRFLAERTGGTYSTLKVQPAELEDSGVYFCASSLDRTRGGYTFGSGTRLTVV.

The J gene is TRBJ2-2, the V gene TRBV5-1; D is perhaps TRBD2 (6 bases). The CDR3 covers 15 residues. CDR1 and CDR2 (germline): SGHRS, YFSETQ. Trimming removed 0 bases at V and 5 bases at J, with 11 bases between. CDR3 DNA: TGCGCCAGCAGCTTGGAATTAGCGGCTACCGGGGAGCTGTTTTTT. It codes for CASSLELAATGELFF.

This chain joins TRBV7-2 and TRBJ2-5; tentative D call: TRBD2 (6 bases). Germline V gene data show CDR1 as SGHTA and CDR2 as FQGNSA. The CDR3 loop spans 14 amino acids. Trimming removed 1 base at V and 9 bases at J, with 15 bases between. The CDR3 nucleotides read TGTGCCAGCAGCTTAGATGGCGGGGCCCGGGCCCAGTACTTC. This translates into CASSLDGGARAQYF.

The rearrangement links TRBV9 to TRBJ1-4, with D perhaps TRBD1 (5 bases). The CDR3 has 17 residues. The germline CDR1 and CDR2 sequences are SGDLS and YYNGEE. V was cut by 5 bases and J by 8 bases, with 25 bases left in between. In DNA, the CDR3 is TGTGCCAGCAGACCCACCGGACACATACAACTAAGGGAAAAACTGTTTTTT. It specifies CASRPTGHIQLREKLFF.

This clone was detected only once. V is TRBV5-6 and J is TRBJ2-5; TRBD1 matches at 8 bases. Per the germline V gene, CDR1 is SGHDT and CDR2 is YYEEEE. The CDR3 is 16 residues long. Unmatched junction bases numbered 10, after V lost 4 bases and J lost 2 bases. The CDR3: CASSPRQGMGQETQYF. CDR3 DNA sequence: TGTGCCAGCAGCCCAAGACAGGGGATGGGGCAAGAGACCCAGTACTTC.

The chain combines TRBV29-1 with TRBJ2-1; 7 nucleotides line up with TRBD1. The trim removed 4 bases at V and 8 bases at J, leaving 11 bases unmatched. This CDR3 is 14 amino acids long. Germline V lookup: CDR1 SQVTM, CDR2 ANQGSEA. CDR3: CSVVKGAQGYEQFF. CDR3 nucleotide sequence: TGCAGCGTTGTAAAGGGGGCGCAGGGGTATGAGCAGTTCTTC.

The chain links TRBV5-1 to TRBJ1-1; 7 positions match TRBD1. The CDR3 sequence is 15 residues long. Germline CDR1 reads SGHRS; CDR2 reads YFSETQ. J was trimmed by 3 bases and V by 0 bases; bases with no gene match: 5. The CDR3: CASSLGQGWDTEAFF. The CDR3 DNA sequence: TGCGCCAGCAGCTTGGGACAGGGTTGGGACACTGAAGCTTTCTTT.

This chain uses TRBV19 with TRBJ1-6; TRBD1 matches 9 bases. V trimming: 1 base; J trimming: 10 bases; junction bases outside the gene matches: 5. Germline CDR1 reads LNHDA; CDR2 reads SQIVND (reference sequence). This CDR3 is 15 amino acids long. As DNA, the CDR3 is TGTGCCAGTAGTATAGTACAGGGGGCGGGGTCACCCCTCCACTTT. This sequence encodes CASSIVQGAGSPLHF. The entire variable domain, with the rest obtained from reference TRBV19 and TRBJ1-6, is as follows: DGGITQSPKYLFRKEGQNVTLSCEQNLNHDAMYWYRQDPGQGLRLIYYSQIVNDFQKGDIAEGYSVSREKKESFPLTVTSAQKNPTAFYLCASSIVQGAGSPLHFGNGTRLTVT.

This chain connects TRBV7-8 to TRBJ2-7, with D possibly matching TRBD1 (6 bases). The CDR3 spans 14 residues. From germline, CDR1 is SGHVS and CDR2 FQNEAQ. V was cut by 4 bases and J by 3 bases, with 13 bases left in between. The CDR3 DNA reads as TGTGCCAGCAGCTCGCGGACAGTCTTCTACGAGCAGTACTTC. Amino acids: CASSSRTVFYEQYF.